The 3 T cell receptor beta chains in this list originate from one sample, sequenced in a study of radiation and T cells in renal cell carcinoma. Repertoires were generated with immunoSEQ multiplex PCR, while TCRdb's copy carries only in-frame clones and drops some. Of some 120,000 clones listed, about 81% were seen once; the top ten hold approximately 1.9%. Time point described: blood 2 weeks post-SBRT. Indicated treatment: 15 Gy SBRT to primary tumor, nephrectomy 4 weeks later. The sample here was blood, taken from a patient whose treatment included radiotherapy and nephrectomy. These receptor sequences come from an older woman with renal cell carcinoma.

The CDR3 spells CASSFSGRAYNSYDEQYF. CDR3 DNA sequence: TGTGCCAGCAGCTTCAGCGGGAGGGCCTATAATTCGTATGACGAGCAGTACTTC. V is TRBV7-2 and J is TRBJ2-7; 10 bases match TRBD2. The V segment lost 3 bases and the J segment 5 bases; nucleotides outside the gene matches: 16. The CDR3 consists of 18 residues. Germline lookup yields CDR1 SGHTA and CDR2 FQGNSA. Together with reference TRBV7-2 and TRBJ2-7, the CDR3 gives the full variable domain: GAGVSQSPSNKVTEKGKDVELRCDPISGHTALYWYRQSLGQGLEFLIYFQGNSAPDKSGLPSDRFSAERTGGSVSTLTIQRTQQEDSAVYLCASSFSGRAYNSYDEQYFGPGTRLTVT.

The V call is TRBV6-5, the J call TRBJ1-4; D is perhaps TRBD1 (6 bases). Trimming removed 5 bases from V and 7 bases from J, with 11 bases in between. The CDR3 contains 13 residues. Germline V gene sequence: CDR1 MNHEY, CDR2 SVGAGI. This chain's CDR3 is CASSPTGVEKLFF. CDR3 sequence (DNA): TGTGCCAGCAGTCCGACAGGAGTTGAAAAACTGTTTTTT.

This chain uses TRBV7-2 with TRBJ2-7; possibly TRBD1 for D (6 bases). The CDR3 has 16 residues. Per the germline V gene, CDR1 is SGHTA and CDR2 is FQGNSA. The V end was cut by 1 base, the J end by 6 bases, with 19 bases between. The CDR3: CASSLGPTGGGGEQYF. For the CDR3, the DNA is TGTGCCAGCAGCTTAGGCCCGACAGGAGGCGGTGGCGAGCAGTACTTC.